This T cell receptor (beta chain) was recovered during a study of blood T cell repertoires in COVID-19 (dated by TCRdb to about 2020). About the investigation overall: Samples covering the acute and convalescent phases of COVID-19 were provided by collaborators in the United States, Italy and Spain. The prospective study material was composed of cDNA or gDNA derived from T cells, B-cell-depleted T cells, or PBMCs. Subjects who had been exposed to COVID-19, were actively infected with it, or had recovered from it provided the deeply sampled blood TCRbeta repertoires that made up the dataset. A freely available public database, intended as a resource for researchers studying the immune response to SARS-CoV-2, is where the repertoires were released. The samples were drawn from two sources: the first 160 participants of the ongoing ImmuneRACE study, and 1,200 or so subjects contributed by 6 global collaborators. Sample metadata almost always included a de-identified subject ID, COVID-19 status, age in years and sex. Where available, HLA class I and class II types were obtained from metadata supplied by the sample provider rather than from assay-based typing. General findings and caveats noted by the study authors: The quantity of clinical and demographic metadata differed by source and by participant and was supplied without curation.

As encoded in the germline V gene, CDR1 is SGHTA while CDR2 is FQGNSA. Unmatched junction bases come to 1, with V trimmed by 3 bases and J by 6 bases. The CDR3 covers 13 residues, taking in both the cysteine and the phenylalanine. Just the 39-base CDR3 DNA is kept, in frame starting at base 1. TCRbeta CDR3 regions were amplified from genomic DNA using the immunoSEQ Assay, a bias-controlled multiplex PCR. In the source study's methods: The number of nucleated cells in each sample was estimated by amplification of reference gene primers within the assay. Sequence reads were collapsed and filtered to measure the absolute abundance of every unique TCRbeta CDR3 rearrangement. For each sample, productive Simpson clonality was calculated by taking the square root of Simpson's diversity index across productive rearrangements. The source is immuneACCESS, and TCRdb retained only in-frame sequences with V and J called. Part of the clones is not carried over; for the studies checked, unresolved V genes explain less than half of this, and the remainder is unexplained. V, J and clone size derive from that table, while D and trimming were established from the DNA sequence. The sample data list approximately 40,000 clones, and over 75% of these were observed just once. Clones ranked in the top ten supply approximately 2.4% of the sample.

Collaborating institutions collected whole blood in K2EDTA tubes following their own protocols. For TCRbeta analysis, collaborator samples were shipped as frozen whole blood, as isolated PBMCs, or as DNA extracted from either sample type. With respect to this clone: The target of this receptor is not known. No much larger clone is present one base from it, and per-base qualities are unavailable.

The receptor comes from a human donor in a cohort sampled during active COVID-19. Material for sequencing was peripheral blood. The chain couples TRBV7-2 to TRBJ2-1; 8 bases in the junction line up with TRBD2. Here the CDR3 is given as CASSFGTSNEQFF. The bases read TGTGCCAGCAGCTTTGGGACTAGCAATGAGCAGTTCTTC.